There are many counts of the clone carrying this TCR beta chain. TCRdb processed the RACE reads anew with MiXCR; each CDR3 protein has one entry. The repertoire includes 45,000 to 70,000 distinct CDR3 sequences, 9.3% of them detected once, and 10% to 15% sits in the top ten. The time point was: patch test 1, 2 weeks after DPC sensitization. This sample's treatment: therapeutic diphenylcyclopropenone sensitization with weekly scalp DPC. Donors, patients with alopecia ranging from 18 to 70 years old and judged suitable for DPC, provided samples. The source of the sample is a study of human T cells and chemical hapten exposure. Study-level background: The cohort included alopecia areata under or over 50% scalp, totalis and universalis.

CDR1 SQVTM and CDR2 ANQGSEA come from the germline V gene. This CDR3 contains 16 residues. The V gene end was trimmed by 5 bases and the J gene end by 4 bases; junction bases not matched to a gene: 12. The sample in question was whole blood, obtained in connection with sensitization to the hapten diphenylcyclopropenone (DPC). The receptor comes from a woman aged 40-49 years with alopecia areata. Some clones in this sample may be carry-over from other donors' samples. This chain connects TRBV29-1 to TRBJ1-1, with 11 bases fitting TRBD1. The CDR3 is CSVRGQGGSGATEAFF. Here the CDR3 DNA reads TGCAGCGTTCGGGGACAGGGGGGGTCTGGTGCCACTGAAGCTTTCTTT.